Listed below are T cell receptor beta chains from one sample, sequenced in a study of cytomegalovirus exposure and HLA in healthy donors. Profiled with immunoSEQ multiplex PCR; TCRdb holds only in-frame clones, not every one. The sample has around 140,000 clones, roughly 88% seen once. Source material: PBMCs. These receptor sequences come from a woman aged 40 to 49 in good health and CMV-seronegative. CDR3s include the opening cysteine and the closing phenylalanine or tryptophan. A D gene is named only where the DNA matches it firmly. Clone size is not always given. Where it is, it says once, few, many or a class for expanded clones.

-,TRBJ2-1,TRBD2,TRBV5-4,CASSGGLAEAGEQFF,TGTGCCAGCAGCGGGGGACTAGCGGAGGCGGGGGAGCAGTTCTTC
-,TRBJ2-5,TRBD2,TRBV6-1,CASTRLGGQETQYF,TGTGCCAGCACCCGCCTGGGGGGGCAAGAGACCCAGTACTTC
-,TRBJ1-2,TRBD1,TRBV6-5,CASKYRGASSGYTF,TGTGCCAGCAAATACAGGGGCGCTTCGAGTGGCTACACCTTC
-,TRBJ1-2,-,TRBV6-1,CASSDSWPTYGYTF,TGTGCCAGCAGTGACTCTTGGCCCACCTATGGCTACACCTTC
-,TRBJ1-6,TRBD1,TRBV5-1,CASSQQGTGDSPLHF,TGCGCCAGCAGCCAACAAGGGACAGGGGATTCACCCCTCCACTTT
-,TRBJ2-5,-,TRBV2,CASTDRGGGETQYF,TGTGCCAGCACTGACCGTGGGGGCGGGGAGACCCAGTACTTC
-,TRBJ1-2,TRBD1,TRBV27,CASSLSSGGLVYGYTF,TGTGCCAGCAGTTTATCGTCAGGGGGCCTGGTCTATGGCTACACCTTC
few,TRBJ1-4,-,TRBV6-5,CASRSVREKLFF,TGTGCCAGCCGATCGGTTCGGGAAAAACTGTTTTTT
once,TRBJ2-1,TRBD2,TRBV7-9,CASSTSLTSGKTNEQFF,TGTGCCAGCAGTACATCGTTGACTAGCGGGAAAACTAATGAGCAGTTCTTC
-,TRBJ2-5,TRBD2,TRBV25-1,CASSEVASGRAEETQYF,TGTGCCAGCAGTGAGGTGGCTAGCGGGAGGGCCGAAGAGACCCAGTACTTC